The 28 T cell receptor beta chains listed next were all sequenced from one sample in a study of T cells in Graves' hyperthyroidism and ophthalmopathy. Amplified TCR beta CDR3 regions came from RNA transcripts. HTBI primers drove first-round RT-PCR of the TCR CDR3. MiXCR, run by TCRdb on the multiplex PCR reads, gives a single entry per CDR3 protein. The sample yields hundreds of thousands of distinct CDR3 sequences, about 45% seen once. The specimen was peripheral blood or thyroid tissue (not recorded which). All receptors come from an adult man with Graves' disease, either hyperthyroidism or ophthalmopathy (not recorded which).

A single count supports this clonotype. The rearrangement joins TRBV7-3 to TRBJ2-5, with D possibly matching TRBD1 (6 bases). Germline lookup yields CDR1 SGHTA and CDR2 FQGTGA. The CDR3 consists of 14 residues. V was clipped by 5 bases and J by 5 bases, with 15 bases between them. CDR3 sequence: CASSTGSAWETQYF. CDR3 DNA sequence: TGTGCCAGCAGCACAGGGAGCGCTTGGGAGACCCAGTACTTC.

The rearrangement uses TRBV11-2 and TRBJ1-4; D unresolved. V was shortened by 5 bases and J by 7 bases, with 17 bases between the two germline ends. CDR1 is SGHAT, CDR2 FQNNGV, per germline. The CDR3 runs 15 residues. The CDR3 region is CASSPGPGRGEKLFF. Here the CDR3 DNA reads TGTGCCAGCAGCCCCGGACCTGGGCGGGGTGAAAAACTGTTTTTT.

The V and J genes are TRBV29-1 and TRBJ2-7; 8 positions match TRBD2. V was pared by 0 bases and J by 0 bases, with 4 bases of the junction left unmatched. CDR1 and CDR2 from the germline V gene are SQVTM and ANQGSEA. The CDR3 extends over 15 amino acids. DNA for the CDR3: TGCAGCGTTGAAGAATGGACTAGCTTCTCCTACGAGCAGTACTTC. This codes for CSVEEWTSFSYEQYF.

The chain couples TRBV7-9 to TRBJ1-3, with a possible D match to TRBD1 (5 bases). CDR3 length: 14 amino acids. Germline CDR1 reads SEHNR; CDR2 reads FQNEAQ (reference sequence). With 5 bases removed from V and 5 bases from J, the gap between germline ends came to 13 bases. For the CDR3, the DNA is TGTGCCAGCAGCCAAGTCGGGGGTCGAAACACCATATATTTT. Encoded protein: CASSQVGGRNTIYF.

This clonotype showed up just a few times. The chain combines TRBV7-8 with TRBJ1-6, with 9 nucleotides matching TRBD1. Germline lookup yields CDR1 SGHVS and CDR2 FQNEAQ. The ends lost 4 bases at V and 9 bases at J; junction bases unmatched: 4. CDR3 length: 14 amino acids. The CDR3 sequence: CASSSGQGTSPLHF. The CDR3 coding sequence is TGTGCCAGCAGCTCTGGACAGGGGACTTCACCCCTCCACTTT.

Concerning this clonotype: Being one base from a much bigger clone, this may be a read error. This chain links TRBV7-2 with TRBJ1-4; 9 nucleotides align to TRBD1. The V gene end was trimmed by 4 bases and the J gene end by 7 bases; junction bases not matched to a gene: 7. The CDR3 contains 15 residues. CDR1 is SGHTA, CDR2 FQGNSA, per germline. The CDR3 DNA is TGTGCCAGCAGCTCGACAGGGGGTTCAGGTGAAAAACTGTTTTTT. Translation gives CASSSTGGSGEKLFF.

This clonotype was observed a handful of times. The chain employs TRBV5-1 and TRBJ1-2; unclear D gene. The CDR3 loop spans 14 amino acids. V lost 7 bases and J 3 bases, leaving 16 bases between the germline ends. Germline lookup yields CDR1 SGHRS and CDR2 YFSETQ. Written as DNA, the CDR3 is TGCGCCAGCCGAAAGGAGGACCTGGACTATGGCTACACCTTC. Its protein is CASRKEDLDYGYTF.

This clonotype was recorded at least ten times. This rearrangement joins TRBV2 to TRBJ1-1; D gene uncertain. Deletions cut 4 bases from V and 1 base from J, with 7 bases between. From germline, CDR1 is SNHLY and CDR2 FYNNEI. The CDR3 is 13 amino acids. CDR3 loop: CASSAGENTEAFF. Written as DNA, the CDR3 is TGTGCCAGCAGTGCAGGCGAGAACACTGAAGCTTTCTTT.

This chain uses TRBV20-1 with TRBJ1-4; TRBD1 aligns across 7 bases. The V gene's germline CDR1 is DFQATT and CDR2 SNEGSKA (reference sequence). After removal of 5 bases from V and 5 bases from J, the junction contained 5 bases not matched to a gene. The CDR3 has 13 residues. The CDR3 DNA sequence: TGCAGTGCTGTGGACAGGAGGAATGAAAAACTGTTTTTT. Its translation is CSAVDRRNEKLFF.

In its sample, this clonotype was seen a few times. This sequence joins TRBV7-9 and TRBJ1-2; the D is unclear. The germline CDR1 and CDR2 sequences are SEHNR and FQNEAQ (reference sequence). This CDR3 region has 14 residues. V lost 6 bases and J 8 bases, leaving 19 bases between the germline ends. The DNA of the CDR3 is TGTGCCAGCAGTTTATCGACAAGCAGCCACGGCTACACCTTC. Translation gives CASSLSTSSHGYTF.

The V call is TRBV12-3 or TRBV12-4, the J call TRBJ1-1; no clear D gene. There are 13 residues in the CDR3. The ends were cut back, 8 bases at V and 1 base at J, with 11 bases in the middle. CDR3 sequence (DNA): TGTGCCAGCTCTGGGGTTCCGAACACTGAAGCTTTCTTT. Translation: CASSGVPNTEAFF.

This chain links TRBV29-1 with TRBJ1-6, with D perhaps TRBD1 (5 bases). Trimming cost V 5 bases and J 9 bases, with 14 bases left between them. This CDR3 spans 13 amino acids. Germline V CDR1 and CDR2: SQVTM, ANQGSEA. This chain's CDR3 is CSVQGEVASPLHF. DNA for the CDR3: TGCAGCGTTCAGGGAGAGGTAGCTTCACCCCTCCACTTT.

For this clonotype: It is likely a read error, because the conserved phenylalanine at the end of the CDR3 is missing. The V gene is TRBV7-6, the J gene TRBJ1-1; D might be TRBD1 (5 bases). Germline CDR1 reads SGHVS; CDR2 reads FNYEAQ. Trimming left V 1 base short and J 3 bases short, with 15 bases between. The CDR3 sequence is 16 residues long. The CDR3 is CASSLVPQGADTEAFL. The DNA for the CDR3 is TGTGCCAGCAGCTTAGTACCTCAGGGAGCGGACACTGAAGCTTTCCTT.

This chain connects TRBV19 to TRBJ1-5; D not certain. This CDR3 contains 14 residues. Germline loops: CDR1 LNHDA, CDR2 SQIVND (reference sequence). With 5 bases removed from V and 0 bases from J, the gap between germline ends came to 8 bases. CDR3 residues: CASSSEHSNQPQHF. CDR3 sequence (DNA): TGTGCCAGTAGTTCGGAACATAGCAATCAGCCCCAGCATTTT.

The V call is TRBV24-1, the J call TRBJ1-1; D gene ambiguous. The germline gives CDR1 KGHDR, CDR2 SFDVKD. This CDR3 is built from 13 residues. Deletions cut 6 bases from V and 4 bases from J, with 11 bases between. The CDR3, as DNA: TGTGCCACCAGTAACAGTAGGGTCACTGAAGCTTTCTTT. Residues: CATSNSRVTEAFF.

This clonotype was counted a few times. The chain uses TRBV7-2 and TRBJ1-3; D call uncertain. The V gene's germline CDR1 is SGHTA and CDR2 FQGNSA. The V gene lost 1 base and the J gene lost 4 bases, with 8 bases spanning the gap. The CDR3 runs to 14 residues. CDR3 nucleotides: TGTGCCAGCAGCTTAGAGCCACGGGGAAACACCATATATTTT. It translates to CASSLEPRGNTIYF.

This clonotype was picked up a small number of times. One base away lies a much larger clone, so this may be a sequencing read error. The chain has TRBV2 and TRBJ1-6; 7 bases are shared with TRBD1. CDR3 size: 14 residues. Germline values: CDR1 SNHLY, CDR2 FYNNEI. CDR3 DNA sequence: TGTGCCATCAGTTACGGGACAGCCAATTCACCCCTCCACTTT. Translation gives CAISYGTANSPLHF.

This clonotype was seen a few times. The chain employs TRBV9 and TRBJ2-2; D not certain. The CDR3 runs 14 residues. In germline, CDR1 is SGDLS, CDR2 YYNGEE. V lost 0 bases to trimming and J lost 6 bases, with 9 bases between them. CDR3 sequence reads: CASSVAQLAGELFF. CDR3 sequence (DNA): TGTGCCAGCAGCGTAGCGCAGCTAGCCGGGGAGCTGTTTTTT.

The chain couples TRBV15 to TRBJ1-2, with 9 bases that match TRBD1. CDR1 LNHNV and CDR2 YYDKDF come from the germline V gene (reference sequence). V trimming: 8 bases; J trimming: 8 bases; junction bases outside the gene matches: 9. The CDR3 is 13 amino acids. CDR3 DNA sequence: TGTGCCACCGAAAAGGGACAGGGCGGGGGCTACACCTTC. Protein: CATEKGQGGGYTF.

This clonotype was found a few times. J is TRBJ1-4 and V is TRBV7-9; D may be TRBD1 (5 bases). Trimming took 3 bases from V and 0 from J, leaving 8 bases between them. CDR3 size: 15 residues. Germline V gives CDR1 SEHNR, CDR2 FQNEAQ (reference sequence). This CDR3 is CASSFRGTTNEKLFF. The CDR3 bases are TGTGCCAGCAGCTTTCGGGGGACAACTAATGAAAAACTGTTTTTT.

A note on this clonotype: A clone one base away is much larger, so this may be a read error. The CDR3 loop is CASSVDDYRYTF. The DNA of the CDR3 is TGTGCCAGCAGCGTAGACGACTATCGCTACACCTTC. The chain carries TRBV9 and TRBJ1-2, with no clear D. Germline CDR1 reads SGDLS; CDR2 reads YYNGEE. This CDR3 is built from 12 residues. The full variable domain, rest sourced from reference TRBV9 and TRBJ1-2, is DSGVTQTPKHLITATGQRVTLRCSPRSGDLSVYWYQQSLDQGLQFLIQYYNGEERAKGNILERFSAQQFPDLHSELNLSSLELGDSALYFCASSVDDYRYTFGSGTRLTVV.

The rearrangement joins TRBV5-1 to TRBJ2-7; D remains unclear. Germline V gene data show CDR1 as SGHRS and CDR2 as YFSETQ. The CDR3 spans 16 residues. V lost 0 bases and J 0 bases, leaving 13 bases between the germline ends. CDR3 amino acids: CASSLAQAASSYEQYF. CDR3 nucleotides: TGCGCCAGCAGCTTGGCCCAGGCCGCAAGCTCCTACGAGCAGTACTTC.

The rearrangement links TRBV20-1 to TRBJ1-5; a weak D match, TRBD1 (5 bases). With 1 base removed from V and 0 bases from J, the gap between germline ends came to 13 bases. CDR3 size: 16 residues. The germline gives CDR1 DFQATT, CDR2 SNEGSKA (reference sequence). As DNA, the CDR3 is TGCAGTGCTAGAGTGGGGGTTGGCTTTAGCAATCAGCCCCAGCATTTT. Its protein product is CSARVGVGFSNQPQHF.

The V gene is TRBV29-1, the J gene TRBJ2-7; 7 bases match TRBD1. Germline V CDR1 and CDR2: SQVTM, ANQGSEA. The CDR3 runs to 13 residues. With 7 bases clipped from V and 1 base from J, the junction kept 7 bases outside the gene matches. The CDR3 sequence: CSGTTGPSYEQYF. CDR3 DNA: TGCAGCGGTACGACAGGGCCGTCCTACGAGCAGTACTTC.

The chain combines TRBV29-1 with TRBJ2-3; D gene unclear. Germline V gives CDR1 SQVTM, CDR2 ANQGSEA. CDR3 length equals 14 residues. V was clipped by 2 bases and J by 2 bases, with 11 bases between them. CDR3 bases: TGCAGCGTTGAACCGGACGGACCCACAGATACGCAGTATTTT. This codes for CSVEPDGPTDTQYF.

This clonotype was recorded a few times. CDR3 nucleotide sequence: TGTGCCAGCAGGAGACCCGGGACAGGGGTCTACGAGCAGTACTTC. Its protein is CASRRPGTGVYEQYF. V is TRBV7-9 and J is TRBJ2-7; 10 nucleotides align to TRBD1. The CDR3 sequence is 15 residues long. The V segment lost 6 bases and the J segment 3 bases; nucleotides outside the gene matches: 8. CDR1 and CDR2 from the germline V gene are SEHNR and FQNEAQ (reference sequence).

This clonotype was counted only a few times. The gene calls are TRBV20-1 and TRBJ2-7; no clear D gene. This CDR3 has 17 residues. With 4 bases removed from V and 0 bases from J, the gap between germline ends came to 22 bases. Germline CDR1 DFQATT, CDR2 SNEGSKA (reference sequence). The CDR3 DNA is TGCAGTGCTACCCCCCTCCAAGGACGCTCGAGCTCCTACGAGCAGTACTTC. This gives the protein CSATPLQGRSSSYEQYF.

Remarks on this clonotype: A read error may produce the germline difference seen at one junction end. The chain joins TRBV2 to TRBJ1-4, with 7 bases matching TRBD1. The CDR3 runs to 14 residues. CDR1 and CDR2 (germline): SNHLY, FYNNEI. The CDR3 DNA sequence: TGTGCCAGCAGCGTACAGGGGAAACGTGAAGAACTGTTTTTT. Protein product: CASSVQGKREELFF.